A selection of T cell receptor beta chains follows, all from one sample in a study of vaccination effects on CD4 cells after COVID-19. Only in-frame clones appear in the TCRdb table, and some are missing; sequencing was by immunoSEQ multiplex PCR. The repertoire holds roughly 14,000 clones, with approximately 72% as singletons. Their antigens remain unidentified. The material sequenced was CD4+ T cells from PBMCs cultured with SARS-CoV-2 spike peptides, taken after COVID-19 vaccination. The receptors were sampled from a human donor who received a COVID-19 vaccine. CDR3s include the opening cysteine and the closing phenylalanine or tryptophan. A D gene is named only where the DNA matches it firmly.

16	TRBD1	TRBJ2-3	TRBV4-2	CASSQEGQGGTDTQYF
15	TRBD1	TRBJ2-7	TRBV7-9	CASSLSWTGRDKQYF
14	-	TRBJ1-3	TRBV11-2	CASSSSRSGNTIYF
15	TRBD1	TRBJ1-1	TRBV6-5	CASRQYTGEGTEAFF
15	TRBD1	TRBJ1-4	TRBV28	CASSPPGQGAGELFF
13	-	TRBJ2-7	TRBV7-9	CASSLRAGDEQYF
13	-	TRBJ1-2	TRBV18	CASSPDRSYGYTF
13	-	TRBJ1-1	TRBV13	CASSLKPGTEAFF
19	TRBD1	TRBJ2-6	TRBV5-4	CASTDLDRGLTSGANVLTF
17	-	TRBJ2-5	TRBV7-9	CASSLDRVWGGQETQYF
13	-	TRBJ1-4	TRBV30	CAWSQGPNEKLFF
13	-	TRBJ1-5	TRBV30	CAWSIESNQPQHF
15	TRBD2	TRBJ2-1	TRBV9	CASSVMSGGAGEQFF
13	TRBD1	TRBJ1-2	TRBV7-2	CASSPGQGYGYTF
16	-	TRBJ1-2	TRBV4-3	CASSQVTDPGNYGYTF
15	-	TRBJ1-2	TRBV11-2	CASSLDEGPGYGYTF
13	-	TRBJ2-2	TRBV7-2	CASSPPDTGELFF
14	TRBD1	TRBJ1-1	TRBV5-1	CASSLGDRYTEAFF
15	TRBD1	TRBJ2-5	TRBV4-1	CASSQDYRGWETQYF
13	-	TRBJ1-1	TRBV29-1	CTPPGVAGSEAFF
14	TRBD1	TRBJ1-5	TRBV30	CAWSTGGGYQPQHF
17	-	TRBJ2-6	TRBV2	CASSDPRGSRGANVLTF
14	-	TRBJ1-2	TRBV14	CASSPQAVGYGYTF